The 27 T cell receptor beta chains below were found in one sample sequenced in a study of post-analysis software for immune sequencing data. Prepared libraries of TCR beta cDNA carried unique molecular identifiers. TCRdb reprocessed the PCR reads with MiXCR, giving one entry per CDR3 protein. The sample lists 740,000 or so distinct CDR3 sequences; approximately 53% were seen once. Study findings and constraints: In patients, 4 to 6 TRBV segments were more frequent than in controls, with TRBV5-6, TRBV5-1 and TRBV20-1 among them.

Their antigens remain unidentified. Material for sequencing was blood. Receptor source: a girl between 5 and 17 years old with multiple sclerosis.

The sample holds a few counts of this clonotype. This chain connects TRBV28 to TRBJ1-2, with 7 bases that match TRBD1. This CDR3 has 15 amino acids. V dropped 2 bases and J dropped 9; count of bases not matched to a gene: 12. Germline V gives CDR1 MDHEN, CDR2 SYDVKM. CDR3 nucleotide sequence: TGTGCCAGCAGTTTACCGACAGGGCGAGCGGTCAGCTACACCTTC. The encoded protein is CASSLPTGRAVSYTF.

This sequence joins TRBV11-2 and TRBJ2-3; TRBD2 agrees at 14 bases. The junction had 3 bases not matched to a gene; V was cut back by 1 base and J by 0 bases. Per germline, CDR1 SGHAT and CDR2 FQNNGV. This CDR3 has 18 amino acids. CDR3 amino acids: CASSLGLAGGTSTDTQYF. CDR3 nucleotide sequence: TGTGCCAGCAGCTTAGGACTAGCGGGGGGGACTAGCACAGATACGCAGTATTTT.

This clonotype turned up a few times. The V gene is TRBV20-1, the J gene TRBJ2-5; the D is unclear. The CDR3 has 15 amino acids. Trimming took 6 bases from V and 1 from J, leaving 18 bases between them. Germline lookup yields CDR1 DFQATT and CDR2 SNEGSKA (reference sequence). The CDR3: CSASVNPGTQETQYF. In nucleotides, the CDR3 is TGCAGTGCATCAGTGAACCCGGGCACCCAAGAGACCCAGTACTTC.

This chain uses TRBV7-3 with TRBJ2-5; weak D call: TRBD2 (5 bases). The CDR3 is made up of 14 amino acids. Trimming pared 5 bases from V and 7 bases from J, leaving 17 bases between. CDR1 and CDR2 (germline): SGHTA, FQGTGA. CDR3 loop: CASSQTSHAGTQYF. CDR3 DNA: TGTGCCAGCAGCCAGACTTCGCACGCGGGGACCCAGTACTTC. Full variable domain (outside the CDR3, taken from reference TRBV7-3 and TRBJ2-5): GAGVSQTPSNKVTEKGKYVELRCDPISGHTALYWYRQSLGQGPEFLIYFQGTGAADDSGLPNDRFFAVRPEGSVSTLKIQRTERGDSAVYLCASSQTSHAGTQYFGPGTRLLVL.

Only a few counts were recorded for this clonotype. This chain links TRBV12-3 or TRBV12-4 with TRBJ2-1, with TRBD1 matching 7 bases. After removal of 6 bases from V and 7 bases from J, the junction contained 3 bases not matched to a gene. CDR3 length equals 12 residues. The CDR3 reads CASRTGWNEQFF. The CDR3 region has the DNA TGTGCCAGCAGGACAGGGTGGAATGAGCAGTTCTTC.

The rearrangement uses TRBV7-3 and TRBJ2-1; 9 nucleotides agree with TRBD2. J was trimmed by 0 bases and V by 2 bases; bases with no gene match: 5. Germline V gives CDR1 SGHTA, CDR2 FQGTGA. The CDR3 is made up of 17 amino acids. DNA for the CDR3: TGTGCCAGCAGCTTAGAAGCTAGCGGGAACTCCTACAATGAGCAGTTCTTC. It is translated as CASSLEASGNSYNEQFF.

V gene TRBV7-3 combines with J gene TRBJ2-1, with D possibly being TRBD1 (6 bases). Trimming shortened V by 5 bases and J by 1 base, and 12 bases separated the two germline ends. The CDR3 is 15 residues long. In germline, CDR1 is SGHTA, CDR2 FQGTGA. This chain's CDR3 is CASSPARGSYNEQFF. CDR3 bases: TGTGCCAGCAGCCCGGCTAGGGGGTCCTACAATGAGCAGTTCTTC.

This rearrangement joins TRBV20-1 to TRBJ2-5; 10 bases agree with TRBD2. Trimming removed 6 bases from V and 3 bases from J; junction bases left unmatched: 7. The CDR3 runs 14 residues. Looked up from germline, CDR1 is DFQATT and CDR2 is SNEGSKA (reference sequence). The CDR3 region has the DNA TGCAGTGCCCATAGGACTAGCGGCGAAGAGACCCAGTACTTC. Its protein product is CSAHRTSGEETQYF.

This chain links TRBV11-1 with TRBJ2-1; TRBD2 matches at 7 bases. J was trimmed by 0 bases and V by 5 bases; bases with no gene match: 13. The CDR3 spans 18 residues. Germline lookup yields CDR1 SGHAT and CDR2 FQDESV (reference sequence). The CDR3 region is CASSPKVAGARSYNEQFF. The CDR3 DNA follows: TGTGCCAGCAGCCCCAAGGTGGCGGGAGCTCGCTCCTACAATGAGCAGTTCTTC.

This clonotype appeared a few times. The V call is TRBV5-1, the J call TRBJ1-1; 9 bases map to TRBD1. Germline trimming cut 4 bases from V and 7 bases from J; bases unmatched to any gene: 8. Germline V gives CDR1 SGHRS, CDR2 YFSETQ. The CDR3 runs to 14 residues. The CDR3 spells CASSRDRERGEAFF. DNA of the CDR3: TGCGCCAGCAGCAGGGACAGGGAACGCGGTGAAGCTTTCTTT.

The J gene is TRBJ2-3, the V gene TRBV20-1; 7 bases match TRBD2. V was pared by 3 bases and J by 3 bases, with 9 bases of the junction left unmatched. Germline CDR1 and CDR2: DFQATT and SNEGSKA (reference sequence). This CDR3 spans 15 amino acids. The CDR3 is CSASGAAGVTDTQYF. CDR3 DNA: TGCAGTGCTAGTGGGGCCGCGGGAGTGACAGATACGCAGTATTTT.

This clonotype has only a few counts. The chain uses TRBV10-3 and TRBJ1-2; D is ambiguous. Germline loops: CDR1 ENHRY, CDR2 SYGVKD. V was trimmed by 4 bases and J by 3 bases, leaving 6 bases between them. This CDR3 contains 12 residues. CDR3: CAISASDYGYTF. In DNA, the CDR3 is TGTGCCATCAGTGCCAGCGACTATGGCTACACCTTC.

J is TRBJ2-5 and V is TRBV29-1, with D unresolved. Trimming cost V 4 bases and J 11 bases, with 11 bases left between them. The CDR3 totals 10 residues. From germline, CDR1 is SQVTM and CDR2 ANQGSEA. CDR3 residues: CSVVTGSQYF. Here the CDR3 DNA reads TGCAGCGTTGTGACCGGGTCGCAGTACTTC. Filled out from reference TRBV29-1 and TRBJ2-5, the complete variable domain reads SAVISQKPSRDICQRGTSLTIQCQVDSQVTMMFWYRQQPGQSLTLIATANQGSEATYESGFVIDKFPISRPNLTFSTLTVSNMSPEDSSIYLCSVVTGSQYFGPGTRLLVL.

The rearrangement links TRBV7-6 to TRBJ2-5; TRBD1 might be the D (5 bases). CDR1 and CDR2 (germline): SGHVS, FNYEAQ. V lost 0 bases, J lost 0 bases, and 11 bases lay in between. There are 16 residues in the CDR3. The CDR3 spells CASSLARGRDQETQYF. The CDR3, as DNA: TGTGCCAGCAGCTTAGCGCGAGGCAGGGACCAAGAGACCCAGTACTTC.

This chain joins TRBV29-1 and TRBJ2-5; TRBD2 agrees at 7 bases. The J call may be incorrect, as the DNA end agrees better with TRBJ2-7. CDR3 size: 14 residues. The germline V gene has CDR1 SQVTM and CDR2 ANQGSEA. The CDR3 DNA is TGCAGCGTTGCCCTGCTAGCGGAAAGAGGCGAGCAGTACTTC. Its translation: CSVALLAERGEQYF.

This rearrangement joins TRBV5-1 to TRBJ2-7, with D possibly TRBD2 on 6 matching bases. Germline CDR1 and CDR2: SGHRS and YFSETQ. Trimming took off 1 base at V and 4 bases at J, with 15 bases between the two ends. The CDR3 runs to 15 residues. CDR3 nucleotides: TGCGCCAGCAGCTTGAAATACGGGGGAAGTTACGAGCAGTACTTC. Amino acid sequence: CASSLKYGGSYEQYF.

The sample holds a few counts of this clonotype. This chain links TRBV5-1 with TRBJ1-2; 7 nucleotides match TRBD1. Trimming took 0 bases from V and 4 from J; bases not matched to a gene: 6. The CDR3 runs 15 residues. Germline lookup yields CDR1 SGHRS and CDR2 YFSETQ. As DNA, the CDR3 is TGCGCCAGCAGCTTGGGGGACAGTCGTTCCTATGGCTACACCTTC. It yields the protein CASSLGDSRSYGYTF.

V is TRBV5-1 and J is TRBJ2-5; TRBD1 matches at 8 bases. CDR3 size: 13 residues. Trimming at V came to 4 bases and at J to 3 bases, leaving 2 bases not matched to a gene. CDR1 SGHRS and CDR2 YFSETQ come from the germline V gene. The chain's CDR3 is CASSPDREETQYF. The DNA for the CDR3 is TGCGCCAGCAGCCCGGACAGGGAAGAGACCCAGTACTTC.

This clonotype was seen only a few times. The chain couples TRBV29-1 to TRBJ1-2; 10 positions agree with TRBD1. There are 16 residues in the CDR3. J gave up 6 bases and V 5 bases, and 15 bases lay outside the gene matches. Germline V gives CDR1 SQVTM, CDR2 ANQGSEA. The CDR3 DNA follows: TGCAGCGTTCTCGACCCGGGACAGGGGAGAGTAGATGGCTACACCTTC. Translating gives CSVLDPGQGRVDGYTF.

This clonotype was observed once. The chain uses TRBV7-8 and TRBJ2-4, with 8 bases fitting TRBD1. The J call is uncertain, as TRBJ2-7 better fits the DNA end. The CDR3 is made up of 15 amino acids. Germline V gene sequence: CDR1 SGHVS, CDR2 FQNEAQ. CDR3: CASSLAQTGAGEQYF. The CDR3 region has the DNA TGTGCCAGCAGCTTAGCACAGACAGGGGCGGGCGAGCAGTACTTC.

This clonotype was picked up a small number of times. The chain combines TRBV6-5 with TRBJ2-7; a weak D match, TRBD1 (5 bases). V was cut by 2 bases and J by 0 bases, with 14 bases left in between. Germline-derived CDR1 and CDR2 are MNHEY and SVGAGI. CDR3 length: 16 amino acids. The CDR3 DNA is TGTGCCAGCAGTTACCTCGACAGAGTTAGCTCCTACGAGCAGTACTTC. It specifies CASSYLDRVSSYEQYF.

This clonotype was detected ten times or more. The chain employs TRBV7-2 and TRBJ2-7; D possibly uses TRBD1 or TRBD2 (6 bases each). Germline lookup yields CDR1 SGHTA and CDR2 FQGNSA. Trimming left V 1 base short and J 6 bases short, with 19 bases between. This CDR3 contains 16 residues. The CDR3: CASSLGLGGLKGEQYF. The DNA of the CDR3 is TGTGCCAGCAGCTTAGGTCTCGGGGGCCTTAAGGGCGAGCAGTACTTC.

The V call is TRBV29-1, the J call TRBJ2-1; D is perhaps TRBD1 (5 bases). The germline V and J ends were trimmed by 3 bases and 10 bases, with 10 bases remaining between them. Germline CDR1 SQVTM, CDR2 ANQGSEA. CDR3 size: 11 residues. CDR3 DNA: TGCAGCGTTGACTTAGGGGTCGAGCAGTTCTTC. The encoded protein is CSVDLGVEQFF.

This chain uses TRBV6-5 with TRBJ2-1, with D unresolved. Trimming removed 5 bases from V and 9 bases from J, with 14 bases in between. This CDR3 comprises 13 residues. Germline CDR1 MNHEY, CDR2 SVGAGI. Written as DNA, the CDR3 is TGTGCCAGCAGTCACACCGTGGCAGCTGAGCAGTTCTTC. It codes for CASSHTVAAEQFF.

In this sample, this clonotype turned up once. The chain couples TRBV11-2 to TRBJ2-7; 10 bases align to TRBD1. This CDR3 is built from 14 residues. The junction had 4 bases not matched to a gene; V was cut back by 6 bases and J by 2 bases. Germline assignment: CDR1 SGHAT and CDR2 FQNNGV. The CDR3 reads CASSRQGAAYEQYF. CDR3 nucleotides: TGTGCCAGCAGTCGACAGGGGGCCGCCTACGAGCAGTACTTC.

V and J are TRBV29-1 and TRBJ2-7; 8 nucleotides agree with TRBD2. J gave up 0 bases and V 6 bases, and 7 bases lay outside the gene matches. Germline V gene lookup returns CDR1 SQVTM and CDR2 ANQGSEA. The CDR3 consists of 14 residues. The CDR3 reads CSVQLGGASYEQYF. CDR3 nucleotide sequence: TGCAGCGTGCAACTCGGGGGGGCCTCCTACGAGCAGTACTTC.

This chain joins TRBV6-5 and TRBJ1-2; D gene uncertain. Germline lookup yields CDR1 MNHEY and CDR2 SVGAGI. Trimming cost V 0 bases and J 7 bases, with 15 bases left between them. The CDR3 covers 15 residues. The CDR3 nucleotides read TGTGCCAGCAGTTACTCAATGGTGCGGCCGGCTGGCTACACCTTC. Translated, it gives CASSYSMVRPAGYTF.